The next 3 T cell receptor beta chains were all read from a single sample in a study of T cells in Graves' hyperthyroidism and ophthalmopathy. Amplified TCR beta CDR3 regions derived from RNA transcripts. First-round RT-PCR of the TCR CDR3 relied on the HTBI primer set. One entry per CDR3 protein results from TCRdb running MiXCR on the multiplex PCR reads. The sample consists of a few hundred thousand distinct CDR3 sequences, 25% of them appearing once. Sequenced: blood. Receptors were obtained from a middle-aged man with Graves' hyperthyroidism.

This rearrangement joins TRBV11-2 to TRBJ2-1; perhaps TRBD2 as D (6 bases). The CDR3 loop spans 14 amino acids. The germline gives CDR1 SGHAT, CDR2 FQNNGV. Deletions cut 5 bases from V and 5 bases from J, with 13 bases between. CDR3 nucleotides: TGTGCCAGCAGCCCCGACTGGGGGGACAATGAGCAGTTCTTC. Encoded protein: CASSPDWGDNEQFF.

V is TRBV7-2 and J is TRBJ1-2; the D is unclear. The CDR3 spans 14 residues. Trimming pared 1 base from V and 4 bases from J, leaving 10 bases between. In germline, CDR1 is SGHTA, CDR2 FQGNSA. The CDR3 region is CASSLDLWGYGYTF. CDR3 DNA sequence: TGTGCCAGCAGCTTAGATCTATGGGGCTATGGCTACACCTTC.

This chain joins TRBV5-6 and TRBJ1-1; 7 nucleotides match TRBD1. The germline gives CDR1 SGHDT, CDR2 YYEEEE. The CDR3 covers 16 residues. Germline trimming cut 4 bases from V and 4 bases from J; bases unmatched to any gene: 13. Here the CDR3 DNA reads TGTGCCAGCAGCCCCCTCCTTCTGACAGGGTCCACTGAAGCTTTCTTT. This encodes CASSPLLLTGSTEAFF.